This is a list of T cell receptor beta chains from one sample in a study of blood T cell repertoires in COVID-19. Profiled with immunoSEQ multiplex PCR; TCRdb holds only in-frame clones, not every one. The data contain roughly 300,000 clones, around 87% of them singletons. The source material was peripheral blood. The receptors derive from a woman aged 45-65 years who had recovered from COVID-19. The CDR3 runs from the conserved cysteine through the conserved F or W. Fields, in order: clone size, J gene, V gene, D gene, CDR3 protein, CDR3 DNA. The D gene is left open where the match is weak. Size tells how often a clone was seen (once, few, many) or the class of an expanded clone, and some rows leave it out.

size: .
J: TRBJ2-1
V: TRBV7-2
D: .
CDR3: CASSLDHIAEQFF
DNA: TGTGCCAGCAGCTTAGACCACATAGCTGAGCAGTTCTTC

size: once
J: TRBJ2-5
V: TRBV5-1
D: .
CDR3: CASSLPGQETQYF
DNA: TGCGCCAGCAGCTTGCCAGGGCAAGAGACCCAGTACTTC

size: once
J: TRBJ2-3
V: TRBV15
D: TRBD1
CDR3: CATSNPTGGNTDTQYF
DNA: TGTGCCACCAGCAATCCGACAGGGGGGAACACAGATACGCAGTATTTT

size: .
J: TRBJ2-1
V: TRBV10-2
D: TRBD2
CDR3: CASKMAGGYNEQFF
DNA: TGCGCCAGCAAGATGGCGGGGGGGTACAATGAGCAGTTCTTC

size: .
J: TRBJ2-7
V: TRBV7-7
D: TRBD1
CDR3: CASSRDRGGEQYF
DNA: TGTGCCAGCAGCCGAGACAGGGGTGGCGAGCAGTACTTC

size: .
J: TRBJ1-5
V: TRBV6-5
D: .
CDR3: CASGAGNQPQHF
DNA: TGTGCCAGCGGCGCGGGCAATCAGCCCCAGCATTTT

size: .
J: TRBJ1-6
V: TRBV7-3
D: .
CDR3: CASSPTVNSPLHF
DNA: TGTGCCAGCAGCCCGACTGTTAATTCACCCCTCCACTTT

size: .
J: TRBJ2-1
V: TRBV4-2
D: .
CDR3: CASSPRLADHNEQFF
DNA: TGTGCCAGCAGTCCTCGCCTAGCAGATCACAATGAGCAGTTCTTC

size: .
J: TRBJ2-7
V: TRBV6-6
D: .
CDR3: CASSPNEAHEQYF
DNA: TGTGCCAGCTCCCCCAACGAGGCCCACGAGCAGTACTTC

size: .
J: TRBJ2-1
V: TRBV7-2
D: TRBD2
CDR3: CASRPGLVTNEQFF
DNA: TGTGCCAGCAGACCGGGACTAGTAACAAATGAGCAGTTCTTC

size: .
J: TRBJ2-2
V: TRBV27
D: .
CDR3: CASSYSPENTGELFF
DNA: TGTGCCAGCAGTTACAGTCCTGAGAACACCGGGGAGCTGTTTTTT

size: .
J: TRBJ1-5
V: TRBV18
D: .
CDR3: CASSPGGDGQPQHF
DNA: TGTGCCAGCTCACCAGGGGGGGACGGTCAGCCCCAGCATTTT

size: .
J: TRBJ2-3
V: TRBV15
D: TRBD2
CDR3: CATSSRLATTDTQYF
DNA: TGTGCCACCAGCAGCAGACTAGCGACTACAGATACGCAGTATTTT

size: .
J: TRBJ2-1
V: TRBV27
D: TRBD2
CDR3: CASTAMGLAGPNEQFF
DNA: TGTGCCAGCACCGCCATGGGACTAGCGGGACCAAATGAGCAGTTCTTC

size: .
J: TRBJ2-1
V: TRBV29-1
D: TRBD2
CDR3: CSVRLAGGSVNEQFF
DNA: TGCAGCGTCCGCTTAGCGGGAGGATCAGTTAATGAGCAGTTCTTC

size: .
J: TRBJ2-1
V: TRBV3-1/TRBV3-2
D: .
CDR3: CASSQEPQPYNEQFF
DNA: TGTGCCAGCAGCCAAGAGCCACAGCCGTACAATGAGCAGTTCTTC

size: .
J: TRBJ2-5
V: TRBV3-1/TRBV3-2
D: .
CDR3: CASSQVGQPETQYF
DNA: TGTGCCAGCAGCCAAGTAGGACAGCCAGAGACCCAGTACTTC

size: .
J: TRBJ2-1
V: TRBV5-6
D: .
CDR3: CASSPSSGGQFF
DNA: TGTGCCAGCAGTCCTAGCTCAGGAGGGCAGTTCTTC

size: .
J: TRBJ2-7
V: TRBV24-1
D: TRBD2
CDR3: CATSDKGLAGAIQYF
DNA: TGTGCCACCAGTGATAAGGGACTAGCGGGGGCCATACAGTACTTC

size: .
J: TRBJ1-2
V: TRBV19
D: TRBD1
CDR3: CASSYSQGASNYGYTF
DNA: TGTGCCAGTAGTTACTCTCAGGGGGCGTCTAACTATGGCTACACCTTC

size: .
J: TRBJ2-3
V: TRBV29-1
D: .
CDR3: CSARDSTDTQYF
DNA: TGCAGCGCCCGGGACTCCACAGATACGCAGTATTTT

size: .
J: TRBJ2-1
V: TRBV7-2
D: TRBD2
CDR3: CASSLSRTSGRNEQFF
DNA: TGTGCCAGCAGCTTAAGCCGGACTAGCGGGAGGAATGAGCAGTTCTTC